Described below is a single T cell receptor (beta chain) sequence and its context. The antigen is unknown. The donors were part of the roughly 120-subject validation cohort, which stood apart from the 666-subject first cohort. This sample was taken from a study of cytomegalovirus exposure and HLA in healthy donors. General study findings and limits: TCR beta chains numbering approximately 150 were designated cytomegalovirus-associated.

Using immunoSEQ multiplex PCR, the repertoire was profiled, and TCRdb retains in-frame clones only, with some absent. The data show about 110,000 clones, approximately 90% seen once. The germline CDR1 and CDR2 sequences are SEHNR and FQNEAQ (reference sequence). This CDR3 is built from 16 residues. With V trimmed by 4 bases and J by 3 bases, 10 bases remained unmatched. The chain joins TRBV7-9 to TRBJ2-5; 8 nucleotides line up with TRBD1. The sequencing input was PBMCs. The origin of this receptor is a woman under 30 in good health and CMV-seronegative. As DNA, the CDR3 is TGTGCCAGCAGCTCCTATCGACCGGGACAGGAAGAGACCCAGTACTTC. This encodes CASSSYRPGQEETQYF.